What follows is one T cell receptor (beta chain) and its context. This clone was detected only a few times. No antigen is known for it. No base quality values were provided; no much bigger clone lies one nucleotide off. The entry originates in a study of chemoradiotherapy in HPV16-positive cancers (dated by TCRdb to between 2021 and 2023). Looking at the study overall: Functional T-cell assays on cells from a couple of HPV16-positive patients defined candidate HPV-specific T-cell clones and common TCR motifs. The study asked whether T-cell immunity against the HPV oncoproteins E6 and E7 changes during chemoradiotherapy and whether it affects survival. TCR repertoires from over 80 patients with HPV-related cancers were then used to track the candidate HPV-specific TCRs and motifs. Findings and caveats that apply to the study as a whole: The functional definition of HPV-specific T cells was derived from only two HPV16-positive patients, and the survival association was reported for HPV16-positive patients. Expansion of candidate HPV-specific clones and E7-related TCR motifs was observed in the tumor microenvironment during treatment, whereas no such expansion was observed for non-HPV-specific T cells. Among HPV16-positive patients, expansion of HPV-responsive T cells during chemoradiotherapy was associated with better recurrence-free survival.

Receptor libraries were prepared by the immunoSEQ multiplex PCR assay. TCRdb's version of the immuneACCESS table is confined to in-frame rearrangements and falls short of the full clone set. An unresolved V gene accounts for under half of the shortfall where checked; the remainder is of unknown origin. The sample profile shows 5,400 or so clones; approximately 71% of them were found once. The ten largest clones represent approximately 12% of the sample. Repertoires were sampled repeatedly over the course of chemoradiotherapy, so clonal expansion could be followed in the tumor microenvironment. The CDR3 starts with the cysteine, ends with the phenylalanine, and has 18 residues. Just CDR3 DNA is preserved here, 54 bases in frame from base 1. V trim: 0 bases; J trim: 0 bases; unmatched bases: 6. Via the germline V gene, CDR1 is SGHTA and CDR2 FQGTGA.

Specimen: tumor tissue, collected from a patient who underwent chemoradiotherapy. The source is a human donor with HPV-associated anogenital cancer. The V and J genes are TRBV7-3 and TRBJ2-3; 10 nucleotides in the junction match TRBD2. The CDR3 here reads CASSLTASGSGSTDTQYF. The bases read TGTGCCAGCAGCTTAACGGCTAGCGGGAGTGGTAGCACAGATACGCAGTATTTT.